These 17 T cell receptor beta chains share one sample of origin, sequenced in a study of cytomegalovirus exposure and HLA in healthy donors. PCR primers comprised 60 Vbeta and 13 Jbeta primers. Data came from immunoSEQ multiplex PCR; TCRdb stores just in-frame clones and leaves some out. The table lists 85,000 to 130,000 clones, roughly 72% of them singletons. The sequenced material came from PBMCs. These receptors all stem from a woman between 18 and 29 years old in good health and CMV-seropositive.

The chain links TRBV5-1 to TRBJ2-1; 8 bases are shared with TRBD1. The CDR3 is made up of 14 amino acids. Germline V gene data show CDR1 as SGHRS and CDR2 as YFSETQ. V trimming: 7 bases; J trimming: 7 bases; junction bases outside the gene matches: 10. CDR3 residues: CASRFQGASNEQFF. CDR3 sequence (DNA): TGCGCCAGCCGGTTCCAGGGGGCTTCGAATGAGCAGTTCTTC.

This rearrangement joins TRBV28 to TRBJ2-3; the D gene is possibly TRBD2 (5 bases). The V and J ends lost 10 bases and 4 bases respectively, with 18 bases between them. This CDR3 contains 14 residues. From germline, CDR1 is MDHEN and CDR2 SYDVKM. CDR3 amino acids: CATQRGVRSDTQYF. In DNA, the CDR3 is TGTGCCACCCAACGGGGTGTTCGGTCAGATACGCAGTATTTT. Complete variable domain (other parts from reference TRBV28 and TRBJ2-3): DVKVTQSSRYLVKRTGEKVFLECVQDMDHENMFWYRQDPGLGLRLIYFSYDVKMKEKGDIPEGYSVSREKKERFSLILESASTNQTSMYLCATQRGVRSDTQYFGPGTRLTVL.

In its sample, this clone was seen once. The chain carries TRBV6-5 and TRBJ1-1; D gene uncertain. V lost 6 bases, J lost 5 bases, and 16 bases lay in between. CDR1 and CDR2 from the germline V gene are MNHEY and SVGAGI. The CDR3 covers 14 residues. CDR3 sequence reads: CASSIRSPGTEAFF. In nucleotides, the CDR3 is TGTGCCAGCAGCATTCGATCCCCGGGGACTGAAGCTTTCTTT.

This chain connects TRBV2 to TRBJ2-4; tentative D call: TRBD2 (6 bases). V lost 5 bases to trimming and J lost 8 bases, with 10 bases between them. Germline assignment: CDR1 SNHLY and CDR2 FYNNEI. The CDR3 length is 12 residues. The CDR3 spells CASSLGGDIQYF. In DNA, the CDR3 is TGTGCCAGCAGTCTCGGCGGGGACATTCAGTACTTC.

The CDR3 nucleotides are TGCGCCAGCAGCTTTGCGGTACCTGAGACAGATACGCAGTATTTT. This sequence encodes CASSFAVPETDTQYF. The gene calls are TRBV5-1 and TRBJ2-3; unclear D gene. Trimming took off 2 bases at V and 3 bases at J, with 13 bases between the two ends. CDR3 length equals 15 residues. From germline, CDR1 is SGHRS and CDR2 YFSETQ.

The chain couples TRBV28 to TRBJ1-4; the D is unclear. The V gene lost 3 bases and the J gene lost 2 bases, with 7 bases spanning the gap. Per the germline V gene, CDR1 is MDHEN and CDR2 is SYDVKM. This CDR3 comprises 14 residues. In DNA, the CDR3 is TGTGCCAGCAGTTTCCAGGCGACTAATGAAAAACTGTTTTTT. This sequence encodes CASSFQATNEKLFF. The full variable domain, with the rest looked up from reference TRBV28 and TRBJ1-4, is DVKVTQSSRYLVKRTGEKVFLECVQDMDHENMFWYRQDPGLGLRLIYFSYDVKMKEKGDIPEGYSVSREKKERFSLILESASTNQTSMYLCASSFQATNEKLFFGSGTQLSVL.

This clone was found a few times. The rearrangement uses TRBV6-5 and TRBJ1-1; a possible D gene is TRBD1 (5 bases). The length of the CDR3 is 13 residues. The germline CDR1 and CDR2 sequences are MNHEY and SVGAGI. V gave up 5 bases and J gave up 6 bases, with 13 bases separating them. The CDR3 region has the DNA TGTGCCAGCAGTCCCCCGGGACTGCCTGAAGCTTTCTTT. This gives the protein CASSPPGLPEAFF.

This chain connects TRBV13 to TRBJ2-3; 9 nucleotides match TRBD1. Germline CDR1 reads PRHDT; CDR2 reads FYEKMQ (reference sequence). Losses at the gene ends were 8 bases for V and 5 bases for J; bases not matched to a gene: 8. This CDR3 comprises 14 residues. The CDR3 spells CASSRDRDLDTQYF. The CDR3 region has the DNA TGTGCCAGCTCTCGGGACAGGGATTTAGATACGCAGTATTTT.

This rearrangement joins TRBV25-1 to TRBJ2-5; 13 bases map to TRBD2. V shed 9 bases and J 0 bases; nucleotides not matched to a gene: 4. Germline V gene sequence: CDR1 MGHDK, CDR2 SYGVNS. The CDR3 is 15 amino acids. CDR3 coding DNA: TGTGCCAGACTAGCGGGAGGGCTTCACCAAGAGACCCAGTACTTC. Translating gives CARLAGGLHQETQYF. The variable domain in full, completed from reference TRBV25-1 and TRBJ2-5, reads EADIYQTPRYLVIGTGKKITLECSQTMGHDKMYWYQQDPGMELHLIHYSYGVNSTEKGDLSSESTVSRIRTEHFPLTLESARPSHTSQYLCARLAGGLHQETQYFGPGTRLLVL.

J is TRBJ2-7 and V is TRBV28; 9 positions match TRBD2. The CDR3 length is 16 residues. Germline V gene data show CDR1 as MDHEN and CDR2 as SYDVKM. Trimming removed 2 bases from V and 1 base from J; junction bases left unmatched: 6. Written as DNA, the CDR3 is TGTGCCAGCAGTTTAAGGTGGACTAGCGTATCCTACGAGCAGTACTTC. The encoded protein is CASSLRWTSVSYEQYF.

The CDR3 here is CASSGTGSEKLFF. The CDR3 DNA reads as TGTGCCAGCAGTGGGACAGGGAGTGAAAAACTGTTTTTT. V usage is TRBV6-6 and J usage is TRBJ1-4, with 9 bases identical to TRBD1. The V segment lost 5 bases and the J segment 7 bases; nucleotides outside the gene matches: 2. Germline CDR1 MNHNY, CDR2 SVGAGI (reference sequence). CDR3 length: 13 residues.

This clone was counted once. The chain links TRBV11-3 to TRBJ1-5; the match to TRBD1 covers 9 bases. The trim removed 5 bases at V and 10 bases at J, leaving 18 bases unmatched. The CDR3 contains 17 residues. Germline V CDR1 and CDR2: SGHNT, YENEEA. DNA for the CDR3: TGTGCCAGCAGCCCTTATCCTCCGGGACAGGGAATAACACCCCAGCATTTT. This codes for CASSPYPPGQGITPQHF.

The genes are TRBV5-6 and TRBJ2-5; 14 bases match TRBD2. This CDR3 spans 15 amino acids. Trimming took 3 bases from V and 5 from J; bases not matched to a gene: 3. From germline, CDR1 is SGHDT and CDR2 YYEEEE. This CDR3 reads CASSYRTSGRETQYF. CDR3 in DNA: TGTGCCAGCAGCTACCGGACTAGCGGGAGGGAGACCCAGTACTTC.

The genes are TRBV29-1 and TRBJ2-1; 11 bases align to TRBD1. Germline-derived CDR1 and CDR2 are SQVTM and ANQGSEA. After removal of 4 bases from V and 10 bases from J, the junction contained 15 bases not matched to a gene. CDR3 length equals 16 residues. CDR3 sequence (DNA): TGCAGCGTTGGAGATGAGGACAGGGGGCGCTCTGGGGAGCAGTTCTTC. This sequence encodes CSVGDEDRGRSGEQFF.

This chain connects TRBV27 to TRBJ2-2; tentative D call: TRBD2 (5 bases). Trimming took off 3 bases at V and 3 bases at J, with 8 bases between the two ends. Germline V gives CDR1 MNHEY, CDR2 SMNVEV (reference sequence). This CDR3 has 14 amino acids. Here the CDR3 reads CASSLWGDTGELFF. In DNA, the CDR3 is TGTGCCAGCAGTTTGTGGGGAGACACCGGGGAGCTGTTTTTT.

The chain employs TRBV5-1 and TRBJ2-5, with 7 bases aligning to TRBD1. The junction had 9 bases not matched to a gene; V was cut back by 2 bases and J by 5 bases. There are 15 residues in the CDR3. CDR1 and CDR2 (germline): SGHRS, YFSETQ. The CDR3 here is CASSFGGRGRETQYF. For the CDR3, the DNA is TGCGCCAGCAGCTTTGGGGGTAGGGGGCGTGAGACCCAGTACTTC.

CDR3 protein: CASRDRVSGANVLTF. DNA of the CDR3: TGTGCCAGCCGGGACAGGGTCTCTGGGGCCAACGTCCTGACTTTC. The chain carries TRBV2 and TRBJ2-6; 9 nucleotides align to TRBD1. The V and J ends lost 8 bases and 0 bases, in that order; junction bases with no gene match: 2. This CDR3 has 15 amino acids. Per germline, CDR1 SNHLY and CDR2 FYNNEI.